This record concerns one TCR beta chain sequence. The method was immunoSEQ multiplex PCR; TCRdb's version includes in-frame clones alone and lacks a portion of them. The table shows about 20,000 clones, with 70% to 90% occurring only once. Germline-derived CDR1 and CDR2 are SGHNT and YYREEE (reference sequence). This CDR3 is built from 14 residues. Losses at the gene ends were 4 bases for V and 7 bases for J; bases not matched to a gene: 8. The sample comes from a study of blood T cell repertoires in COVID-19. Study summary: Sources were T cells, B-cell-depleted T cells, or PBMCs; the material itself was cDNA or gDNA.

The chain carries TRBV5-4 and TRBJ1-2; 9 nucleotides match TRBD1. The sequence was collected from a human donor in a cohort sampled during active COVID-19. Material for sequencing was peripheral blood. CDR3 bases: TGTGCCAGCAGCCTAGAGACAGGGGGATTTGGCTACACCTTC. Its protein product is CASSLETGGFGYTF.